The T cell receptor (beta chain) described here comes from a study of T-cell memory formation after mild COVID-19. TCRdb re-analysed the 5' RACE reads in MiXCR, keeping a single row per CDR3 protein. The sample records 350,000 to 450,000 distinct CDR3 sequences, 24% being singletons. Germline V CDR1 and CDR2: MGHDK, SYGVNS. V was clipped by 6 bases and J by 9 bases, with 12 bases between them. The CDR3 length is 13 residues. The chain recombines TRBV25-1 with TRBJ1-6, with D perhaps TRBD1 (5 bases). Sequencing was performed on PBMCs or a T cell subset sorted from them (not recorded which). This receptor was identified in an adult woman who had mild COVID-19 (a few samples of this study predate the infection). Cell type and time point are not known. The CDR3 loop reads CASRTGGGSPLHF. The CDR3 DNA reads TGTGCCAGCAGAACCGGTGGGGGTTCACCCCTCCACTTT.